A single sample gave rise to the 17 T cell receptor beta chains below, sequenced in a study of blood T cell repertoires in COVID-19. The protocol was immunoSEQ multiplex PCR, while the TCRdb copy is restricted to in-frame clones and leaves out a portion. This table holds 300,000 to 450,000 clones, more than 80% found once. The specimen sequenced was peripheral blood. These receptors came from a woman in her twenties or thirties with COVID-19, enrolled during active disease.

Here the CDR3 reads CASSLVAETNEKLFF. The CDR3, as DNA: TGCGCCAGCAGCTTAGTAGCGGAGACGAATGAAAAACTGTTTTTT. The chain employs TRBV5-1 and TRBJ1-4; D unresolved. Trimming took 2 bases from V and 5 from J, leaving 13 bases between them. CDR3 length: 15 residues. Per germline, CDR1 SGHRS and CDR2 YFSETQ.

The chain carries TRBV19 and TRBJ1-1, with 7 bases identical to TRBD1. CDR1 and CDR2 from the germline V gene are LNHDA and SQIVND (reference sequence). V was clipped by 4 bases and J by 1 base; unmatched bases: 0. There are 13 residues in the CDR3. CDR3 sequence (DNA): TGTGCCAGTAGTAACAGGGGGAACACTGAAGCTTTCTTT. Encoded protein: CASSNRGNTEAFF.

Written as DNA, the CDR3 is TGCGCCAGCATGGACTCAGGGGGCCCCTCCTACGAGCAGTACTTC. The encoded protein is CASMDSGGPSYEQYF. V gene TRBV5-1 combines with J gene TRBJ2-7, with TRBD1 matching over 8 bases. V lost 6 bases, J lost 0 bases, and 8 bases stayed unmatched. CDR3 length: 15 amino acids. CDR1 SGHRS and CDR2 YFSETQ come from the germline V gene.

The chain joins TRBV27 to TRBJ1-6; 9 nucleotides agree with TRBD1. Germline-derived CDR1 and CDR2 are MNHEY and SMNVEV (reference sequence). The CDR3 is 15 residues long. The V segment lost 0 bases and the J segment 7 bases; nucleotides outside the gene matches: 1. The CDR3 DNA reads TGTGCCAGCAGTTTATCGGGACAGGGCAATTCACCCCTCCACTTT. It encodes CASSLSGQGNSPLHF.

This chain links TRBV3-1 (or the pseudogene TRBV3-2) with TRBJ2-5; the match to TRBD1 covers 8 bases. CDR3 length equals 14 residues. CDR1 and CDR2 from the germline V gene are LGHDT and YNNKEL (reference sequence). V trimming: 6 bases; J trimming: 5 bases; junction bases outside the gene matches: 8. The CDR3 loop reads CASSRDRGMETQYF. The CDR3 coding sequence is TGTGCCAGCAGTCGTGACAGGGGCATGGAGACCCAGTACTTC.

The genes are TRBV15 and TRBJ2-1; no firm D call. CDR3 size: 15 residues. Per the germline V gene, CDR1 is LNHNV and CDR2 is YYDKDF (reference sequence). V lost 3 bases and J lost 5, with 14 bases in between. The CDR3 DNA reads TGTGCCACCAGCAGGGGCCGGCTGGATCACAATGAGCAGTTCTTC. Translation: CATSRGRLDHNEQFF.

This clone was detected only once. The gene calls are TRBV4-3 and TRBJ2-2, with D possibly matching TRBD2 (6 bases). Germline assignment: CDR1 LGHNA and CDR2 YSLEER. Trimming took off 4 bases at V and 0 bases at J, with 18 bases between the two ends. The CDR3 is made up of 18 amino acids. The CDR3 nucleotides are TGCGCCAGCAGCCCCCGCCGGCGGGACTCACCGAACACCGGGGAGCTGTTTTTT. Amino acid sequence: CASSPRRRDSPNTGELFF.

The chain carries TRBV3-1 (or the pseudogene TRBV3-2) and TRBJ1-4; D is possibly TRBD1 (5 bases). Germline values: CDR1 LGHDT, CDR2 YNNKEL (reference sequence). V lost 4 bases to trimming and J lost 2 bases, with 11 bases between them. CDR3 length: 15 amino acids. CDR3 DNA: TGTGCCAGCAGCCCATCAGGGCCGACTAATGAAAAACTGTTTTTT. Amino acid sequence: CASSPSGPTNEKLFF.

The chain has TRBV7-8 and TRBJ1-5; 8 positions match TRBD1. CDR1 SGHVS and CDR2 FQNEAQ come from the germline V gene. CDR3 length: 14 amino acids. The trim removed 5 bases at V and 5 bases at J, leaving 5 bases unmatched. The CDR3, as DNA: TGTGCCAGCAGCCCAGGACAGGGACATCAGCCCCAGCATTTT. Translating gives CASSPGQGHQPQHF. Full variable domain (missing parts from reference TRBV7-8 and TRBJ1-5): GAGVSQSPRYKVAKRGQDVALRCDPISGHVSLFWYQQALGQGPEFLTYFQNEAQLDKSGLPSDRFFAERPEGSVSTLKIQRTQQEDSAVYLCASSPGQGHQPQHFGDGTRLSIL.

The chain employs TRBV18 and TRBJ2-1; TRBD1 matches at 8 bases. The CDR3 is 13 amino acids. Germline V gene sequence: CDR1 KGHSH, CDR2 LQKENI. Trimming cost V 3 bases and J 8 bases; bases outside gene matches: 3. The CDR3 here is CASSPDRVHEQFF. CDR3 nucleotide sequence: TGTGCCAGCTCACCGGACAGGGTCCATGAGCAGTTCTTC.

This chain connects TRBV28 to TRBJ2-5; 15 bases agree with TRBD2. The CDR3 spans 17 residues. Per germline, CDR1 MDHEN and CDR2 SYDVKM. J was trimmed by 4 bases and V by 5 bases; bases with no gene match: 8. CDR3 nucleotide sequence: TGTGCCAGCAGTCCCCCCGGGGGACTAGCGGGAGGAGAGACCCAGTACTTC. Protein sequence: CASSPPGGLAGGETQYF.

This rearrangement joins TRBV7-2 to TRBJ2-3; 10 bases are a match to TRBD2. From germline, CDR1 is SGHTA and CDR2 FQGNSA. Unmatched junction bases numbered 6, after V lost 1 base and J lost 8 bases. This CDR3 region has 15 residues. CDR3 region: CASSLVGASGGTQYF. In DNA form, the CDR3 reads TGTGCCAGCAGCTTAGTAGGGGCTAGCGGGGGTACGCAGTATTTT.

CDR3 sequence (DNA): TGTGCCAGCAGCCTACCGACAGGGGGCACAGAGACCCAGTACTTC. Encoded protein: CASSLPTGGTETQYF. V is TRBV7-2 and J is TRBJ2-5; TRBD1 agrees at 10 bases. This CDR3 spans 15 amino acids. V trimming: 5 bases; J trimming: 4 bases; junction bases outside the gene matches: 7. Germline V gene data show CDR1 as SGHTA and CDR2 as FQGNSA.

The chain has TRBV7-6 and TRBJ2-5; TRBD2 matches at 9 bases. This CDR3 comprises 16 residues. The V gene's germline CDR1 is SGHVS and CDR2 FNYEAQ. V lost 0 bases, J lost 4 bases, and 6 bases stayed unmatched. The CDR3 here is CASSLASGGRPETQYF. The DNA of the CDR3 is TGTGCCAGCAGCTTAGCTAGCGGGGGCCGGCCAGAGACCCAGTACTTC.

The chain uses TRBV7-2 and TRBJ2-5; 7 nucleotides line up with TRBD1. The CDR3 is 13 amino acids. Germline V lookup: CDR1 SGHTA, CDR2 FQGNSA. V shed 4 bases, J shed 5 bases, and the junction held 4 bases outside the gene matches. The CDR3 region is CASSSHRGETQYF. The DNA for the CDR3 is TGTGCCAGCAGCTCCCACAGGGGTGAGACCCAGTACTTC.

CDR3 protein: CASSSLTSGGPRGSYEQYF. The CDR3 coding sequence is TGTGCCAGCAGCTCCCTAACTAGCGGGGGCCCCCGTGGCTCCTACGAGCAGTACTTC. The gene calls are TRBV7-8 and TRBJ2-7, with 11 bases matching TRBD2. Looked up from germline, CDR1 is SGHVS and CDR2 is FQNEAQ. The CDR3 sequence is 19 residues long. With V trimmed by 4 bases and J by 0 bases, 14 bases remained unmatched.

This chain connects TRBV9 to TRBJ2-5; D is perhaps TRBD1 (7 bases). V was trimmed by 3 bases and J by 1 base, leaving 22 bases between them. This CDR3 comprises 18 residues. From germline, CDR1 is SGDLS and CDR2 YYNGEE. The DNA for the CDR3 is TGTGCCAGCAGCGAAAGCCCGGGGGACAGCGTTATCCAAGAGACCCAGTACTTC. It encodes CASSESPGDSVIQETQYF.